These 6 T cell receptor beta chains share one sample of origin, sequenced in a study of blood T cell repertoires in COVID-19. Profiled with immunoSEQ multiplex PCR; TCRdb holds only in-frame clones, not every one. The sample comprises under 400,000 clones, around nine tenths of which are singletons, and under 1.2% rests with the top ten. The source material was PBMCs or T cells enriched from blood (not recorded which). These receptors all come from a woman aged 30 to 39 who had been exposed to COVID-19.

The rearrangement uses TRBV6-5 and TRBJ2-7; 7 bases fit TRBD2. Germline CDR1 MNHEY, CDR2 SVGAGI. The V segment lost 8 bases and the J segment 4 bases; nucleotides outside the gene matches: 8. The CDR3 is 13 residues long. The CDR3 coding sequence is TGTGCCAGCTCCCGACAAGCGGGGTACGAGCAGTACTTC. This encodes CASSRQAGYEQYF.

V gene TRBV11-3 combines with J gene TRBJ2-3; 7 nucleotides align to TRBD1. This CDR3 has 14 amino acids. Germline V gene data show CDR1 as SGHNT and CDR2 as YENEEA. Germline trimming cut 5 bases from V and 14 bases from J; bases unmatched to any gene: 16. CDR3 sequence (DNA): TGTGCCAGCAGCCAGGGGCAGGACAGGAACCTTCCGTATTTT. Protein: CASSQGQDRNLPYF.

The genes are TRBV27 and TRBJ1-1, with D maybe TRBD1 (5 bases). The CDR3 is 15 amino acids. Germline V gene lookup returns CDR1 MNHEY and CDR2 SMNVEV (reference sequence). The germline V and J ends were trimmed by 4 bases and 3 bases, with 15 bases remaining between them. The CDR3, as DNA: TGTGCCAGCAGTTCGCCGCCCGACAGACACACTGAAGCTTTCTTT. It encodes CASSSPPDRHTEAFF.

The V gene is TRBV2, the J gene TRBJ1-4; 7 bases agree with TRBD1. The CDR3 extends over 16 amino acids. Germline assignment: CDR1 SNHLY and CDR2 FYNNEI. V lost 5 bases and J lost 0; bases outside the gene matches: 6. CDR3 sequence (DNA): TGTGCCAGCAGTCAGGGGGTTCTTGCAACTAATGAAAAACTGTTTTTT. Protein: CASSQGVLATNEKLFF.

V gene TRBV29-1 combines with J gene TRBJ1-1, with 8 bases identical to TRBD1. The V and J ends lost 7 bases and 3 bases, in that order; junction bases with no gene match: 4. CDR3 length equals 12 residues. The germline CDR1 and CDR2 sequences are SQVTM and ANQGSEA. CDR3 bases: TGCAGCGAGATCAGGGGGCACACTGAAGCTTTCTTT. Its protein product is CSEIRGHTEAFF.

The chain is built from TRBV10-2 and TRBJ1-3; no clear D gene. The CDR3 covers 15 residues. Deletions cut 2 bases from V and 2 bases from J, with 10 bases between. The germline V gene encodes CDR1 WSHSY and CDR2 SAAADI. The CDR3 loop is CASSETPRTGNTIYF. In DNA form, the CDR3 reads TGCGCCAGCAGTGAGACCCCCAGGACTGGAAACACCATATATTTT.